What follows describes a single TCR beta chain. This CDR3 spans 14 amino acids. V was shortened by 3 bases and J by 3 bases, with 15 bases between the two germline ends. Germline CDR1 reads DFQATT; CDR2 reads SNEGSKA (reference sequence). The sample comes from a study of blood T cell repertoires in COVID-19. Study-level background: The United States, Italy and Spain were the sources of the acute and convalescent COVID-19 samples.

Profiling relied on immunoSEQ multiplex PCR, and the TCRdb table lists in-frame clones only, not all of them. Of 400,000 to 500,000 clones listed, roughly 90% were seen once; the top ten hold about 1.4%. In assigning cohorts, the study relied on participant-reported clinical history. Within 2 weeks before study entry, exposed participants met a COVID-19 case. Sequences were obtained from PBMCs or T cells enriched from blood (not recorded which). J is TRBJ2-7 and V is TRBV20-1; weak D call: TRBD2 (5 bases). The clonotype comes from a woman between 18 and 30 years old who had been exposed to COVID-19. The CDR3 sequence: CSASGGAIRYEQYF. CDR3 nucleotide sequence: TGCAGTGCTAGTGGAGGTGCAATTCGCTACGAGCAGTACTTC.